This T cell receptor beta chain was captured by sequencing in a study of blood T cell repertoires in COVID-19. Study context: Sample material is recorded as cDNA or gDNA derived from T cells, B-cell-depleted T cells, or PBMCs.

Methods used by the authors: Amplification from reference gene primers served as the basis for estimated nucleated cell counts. Clones were read by immunoSEQ multiplex PCR, and TCRdb kept only the in-frame ones, dropping some. V, J and clone size are those of that table, while D and trimming were read from the DNA. The sample consists of about 190,000 clones, approximately 84% of them appearing once. This CDR3 region has 12 residues. Trimming removed 7 bases from V and 4 bases from J, with 10 bases in between. Germline values: CDR1 MDHEN, CDR2 SYDVKM. The chain employs TRBV28 and TRBJ1-1; the D is unclear. The receptor's source is a woman in her seventies with active or convalescent COVID-19. Sequencing was performed on peripheral blood. CDR3 loop: CASIERSTEAFF. DNA for the CDR3: TGTGCCAGCATCGAGAGGAGCACTGAAGCTTTCTTT. Complete variable domain (other parts from reference TRBV28 and TRBJ1-1): DVKVTQSSRYLVKRTGEKVFLECVQDMDHENMFWYRQDPGLGLRLIYFSYDVKMKEKGDIPEGYSVSREKKERFSLILESASTNQTSMYLCASIERSTEAFFGQGTRLTVV.